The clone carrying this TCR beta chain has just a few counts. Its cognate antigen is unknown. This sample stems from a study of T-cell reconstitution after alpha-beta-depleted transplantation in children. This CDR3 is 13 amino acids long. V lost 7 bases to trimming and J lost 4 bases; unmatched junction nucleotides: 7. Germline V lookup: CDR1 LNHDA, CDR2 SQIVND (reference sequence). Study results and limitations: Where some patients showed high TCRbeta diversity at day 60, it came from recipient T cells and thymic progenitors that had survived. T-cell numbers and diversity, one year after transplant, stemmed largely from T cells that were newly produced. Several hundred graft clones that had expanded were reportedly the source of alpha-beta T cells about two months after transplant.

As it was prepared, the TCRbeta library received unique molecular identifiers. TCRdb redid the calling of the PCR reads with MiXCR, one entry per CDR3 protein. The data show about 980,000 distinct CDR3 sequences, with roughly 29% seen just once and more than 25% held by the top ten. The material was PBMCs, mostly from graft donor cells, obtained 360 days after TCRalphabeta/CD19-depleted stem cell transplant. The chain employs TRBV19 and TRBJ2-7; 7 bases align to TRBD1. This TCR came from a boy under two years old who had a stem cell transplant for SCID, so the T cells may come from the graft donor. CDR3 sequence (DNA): TGTGCCAGTAAGGGGACAGTCGGATACGAGCAGTACTTC. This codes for CASKGTVGYEQYF.